The T cell receptor (beta chain) under discussion was sequenced for a study of blood T cell repertoires in COVID-19. Across the study: Specimens from acute and convalescent COVID-19 originated in the United States, Italy and Spain. The analysed material was cDNA or gDNA that came from T cells, B-cell-depleted T cells, or PBMCs.

The CDR3 contains 14 residues. Study processing details: Researchers report that nucleated cell counts were estimated from reference gene primer amplification. Repertoires were generated with immunoSEQ multiplex PCR, while TCRdb's copy carries only in-frame clones and drops some. V, J and clone size are taken as reported in that table, and D and trimming were inferred from the DNA itself. The sample holds a few hundred thousand clones; around 90% are singletons and the top ten take 7.1%. Source material: peripheral blood. The sequence derives from a woman in her 70s with active or convalescent COVID-19. The rearrangement uses TRBV21-1 and TRBJ1-1; TRBD1, the D gene given by the table, was not confirmed from the DNA. TRBV21-1 has pseudogene status. CDR3 protein: CASSPLTGGGQAFF. The CDR3 DNA reads TGTGCCAGCAGTCCTTTGACAGGGGGAGGTCAAGCTTTCTTT.